Listed here is a single T cell receptor (beta chain). As yet, its antigen is unknown. This specimen belongs to a study of cytomegalovirus exposure and HLA in healthy donors. The wider study: It was reported in a later analysis that the same platform had been used for the 90 to 150 validation repertoires as for the roughly 710 first-cohort repertoires.

Sequencing was performed with immunoSEQ multiplex PCR; in TCRdb, only in-frame clones are kept and a portion is missing. The sample holds some 170,000 clones, just under 90% seen once. The CDR3 is 16 amino acids. The V end was cut by 5 bases, the J end by 2 bases, with 16 bases between. The germline V gene encodes CDR1 SGHVS and CDR2 FQNEAQ. Regarding the study as a whole: Reports showed the classifier diagnosing cytomegalovirus status with high specificity and sensitivity. CMV antigen specificity was confirmed in vitro for three CMV-associated chains.

The J gene is TRBJ1-5, the V gene TRBV7-8; D possibly corresponds to TRBD1 (5 bases). The origin of this receptor is a man between 18 and 35 years old in good health and CMV-seropositive. Sequenced input: PBMCs. The CDR3 spells CASSRGSRGGNQPQHF. CDR3 nucleotides: TGTGCCAGCAGCCGGGGGTCGAGGGGTGGCAATCAGCCCCAGCATTTT.